This T cell receptor beta chain was identified during a study of T-cell reconstitution after alpha-beta-depleted transplantation in children. A library of TCRbeta sequences, prepared with unique molecular identifiers, was generated. One entry per CDR3 protein, called by TCRdb with MiXCR from the PCR reads. Altogether hundreds of thousands of distinct CDR3 sequences are present, 10% to 15% being singletons, with the ten largest covering around 2.2%. As to this clonotype: Antigen: not known.

CDR1 DFQATT and CDR2 SNEGSKA come from the germline V gene (reference sequence). V dropped 6 bases and J dropped 5 bases, with 20 bases sitting between them. The CDR3 sequence is 14 residues long. Study results and limitations: Expanded graft clones, several hundred of them, were reportedly the source of alpha-beta T cells about two months after transplant. Several patients had high TCRbeta diversity at day 60; it came from surviving recipient T cells and thymic progenitors. From newly produced T cells came most of the T-cell counts and diversity one year after transplant.

The sequencing here drew on PBMCs, mostly from graft donor cells, taken 360 days after TCRalphabeta/CD19-depleted stem cell transplant. This TCR came from a male patient under 18 who had a stem cell transplant for acute myeloid leukemia, so the T cells may come from the graft donor. The J gene is TRBJ2-7, the V gene TRBV20-1, with D possibly called TRBD1 or TRBD2 (7 bases each). The CDR3: CSALRLTGRDEQYF. CDR3 nucleotide sequence: TGCAGTGCCCTACGTCTGACAGGGAGGGACGAGCAGTACTTC.